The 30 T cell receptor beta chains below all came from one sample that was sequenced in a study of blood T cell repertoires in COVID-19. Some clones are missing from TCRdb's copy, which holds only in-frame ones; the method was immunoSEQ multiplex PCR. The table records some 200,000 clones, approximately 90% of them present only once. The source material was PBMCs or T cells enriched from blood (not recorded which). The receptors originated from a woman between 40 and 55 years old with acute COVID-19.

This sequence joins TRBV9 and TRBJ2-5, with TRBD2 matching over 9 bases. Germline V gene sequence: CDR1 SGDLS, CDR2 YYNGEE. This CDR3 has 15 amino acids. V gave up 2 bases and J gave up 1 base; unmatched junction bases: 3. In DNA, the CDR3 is TGTGCCAGCAGCGTGGGCGGGGGGGCCCAAGAGACCCAGTACTTC. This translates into CASSVGGGAQETQYF.

The CDR3 loop is CATSDTPDNRGKYGYTF. CDR3 DNA sequence: TGTGCCACCAGTGATACACCTGATAACAGGGGGAAATATGGCTACACCTTC. The chain is built from TRBV24-1 and TRBJ1-2, with 8 bases fitting TRBD1. Per germline, CDR1 KGHDR and CDR2 SFDVKD. Trimming removed 3 bases from V and 5 bases from J; junction bases left unmatched: 13. The CDR3 runs 17 residues.

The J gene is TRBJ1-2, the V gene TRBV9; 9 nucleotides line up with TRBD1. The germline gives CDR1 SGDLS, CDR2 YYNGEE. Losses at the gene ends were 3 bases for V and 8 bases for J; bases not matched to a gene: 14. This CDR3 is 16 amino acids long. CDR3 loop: CASSEHRDREYGGYTF. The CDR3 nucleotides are TGTGCCAGCAGCGAGCATCGGGACAGGGAATACGGCGGCTACACCTTC.

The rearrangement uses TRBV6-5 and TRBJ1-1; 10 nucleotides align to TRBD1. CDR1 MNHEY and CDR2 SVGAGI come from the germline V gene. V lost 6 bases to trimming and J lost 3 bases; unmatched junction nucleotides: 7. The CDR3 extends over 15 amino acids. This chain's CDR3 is CASRLWTGGDTEAFF. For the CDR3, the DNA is TGTGCCAGCAGACTGTGGACAGGGGGAGACACTGAAGCTTTCTTT.

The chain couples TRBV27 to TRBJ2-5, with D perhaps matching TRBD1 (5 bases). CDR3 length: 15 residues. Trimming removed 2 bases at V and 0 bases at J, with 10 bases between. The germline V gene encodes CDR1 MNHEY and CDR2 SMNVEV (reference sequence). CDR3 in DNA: TGTGCCAGCAGTTTAGGTACAGGATACCAAGAGACCCAGTACTTC. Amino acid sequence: CASSLGTGYQETQYF.

CDR3 DNA: TGCGCCAGCAGCTTGGGAGGGGGCGAGGATGGCTACACCTTC. This encodes CASSLGGGEDGYTF. This chain joins TRBV5-1 and TRBJ1-2; 7 bases are shared with TRBD1. V shed 0 bases and J 6 bases; nucleotides not matched to a gene: 5. The CDR3 covers 14 residues. Germline CDR1 and CDR2: SGHRS and YFSETQ.

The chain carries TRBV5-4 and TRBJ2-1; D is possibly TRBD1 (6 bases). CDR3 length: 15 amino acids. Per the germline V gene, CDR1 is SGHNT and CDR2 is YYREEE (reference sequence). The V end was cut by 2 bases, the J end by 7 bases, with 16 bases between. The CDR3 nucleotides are TGTGCCAGCAGCTTATACAGGGAAGTCAGGAATGAGCAGTTCTTC. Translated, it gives CASSLYREVRNEQFF.

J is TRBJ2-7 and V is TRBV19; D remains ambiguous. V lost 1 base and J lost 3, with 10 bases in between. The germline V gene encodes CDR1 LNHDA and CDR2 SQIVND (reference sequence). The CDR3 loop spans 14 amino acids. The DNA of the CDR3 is TGTGCCAGTAGTATAGGACTCGGAAACTACGAGCAGTACTTC. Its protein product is CASSIGLGNYEQYF.

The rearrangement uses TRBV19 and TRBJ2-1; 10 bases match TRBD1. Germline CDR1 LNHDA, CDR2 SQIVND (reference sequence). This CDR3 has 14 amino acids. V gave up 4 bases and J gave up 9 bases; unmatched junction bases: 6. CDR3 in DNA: TGTGCCAGTAGTAGGGACAGGGGAGGCGGTGAGCAGTTCTTC. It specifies CASSRDRGGGEQFF.

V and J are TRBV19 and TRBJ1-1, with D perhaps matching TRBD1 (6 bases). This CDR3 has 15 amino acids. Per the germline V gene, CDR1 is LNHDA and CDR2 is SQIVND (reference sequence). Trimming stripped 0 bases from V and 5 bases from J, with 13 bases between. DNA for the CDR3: TGTGCCAGTAGTATAGATCTCAGGGGACGAACTGAAGCTTTCTTT. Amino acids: CASSIDLRGRTEAFF.

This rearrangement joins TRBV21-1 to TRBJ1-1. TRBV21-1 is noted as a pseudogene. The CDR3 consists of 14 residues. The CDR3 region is CASSKVGGDTEAFF. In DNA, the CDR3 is TGTGCCAGCAGCAAAGTCGGGGGAGACACTGAAGCTTTCTTT.

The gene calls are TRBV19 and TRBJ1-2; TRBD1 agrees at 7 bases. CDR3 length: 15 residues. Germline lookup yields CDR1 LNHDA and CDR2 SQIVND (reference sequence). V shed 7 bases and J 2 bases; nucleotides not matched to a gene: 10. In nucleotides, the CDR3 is TGTGCCAGTACTGTAACGGGACAGACCAACTATGGCTACACCTTC. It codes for CASTVTGQTNYGYTF.

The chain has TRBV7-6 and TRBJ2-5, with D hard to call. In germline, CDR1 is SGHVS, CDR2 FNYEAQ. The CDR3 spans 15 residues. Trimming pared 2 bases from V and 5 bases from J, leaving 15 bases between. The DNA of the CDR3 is TGTGCCAGCAGCTTATTTGTAGTCGGCAGGGAGACCCAGTACTTC. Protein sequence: CASSLFVVGRETQYF.

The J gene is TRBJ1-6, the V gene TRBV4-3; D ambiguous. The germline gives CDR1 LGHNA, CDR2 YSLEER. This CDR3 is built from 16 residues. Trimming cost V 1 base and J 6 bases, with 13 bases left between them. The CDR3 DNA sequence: TGCGCCAGCAGCCAAGGAGCGGGGTTGGGTAATTCACCCCTCCACTTT. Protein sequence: CASSQGAGLGNSPLHF.

CDR3 coding DNA: TGTGCCAGCAGCCACGGGGGGGGCACTGAAGCTTTCTTT. This translates into CASSHGGGTEAFF. V and J are TRBV11-3 and TRBJ1-1, with D perhaps matching TRBD1 (5 bases). Trimming removed 5 bases at V and 4 bases at J, with 11 bases between. Germline V gives CDR1 SGHNT, CDR2 YENEEA. The CDR3 loop spans 13 amino acids.

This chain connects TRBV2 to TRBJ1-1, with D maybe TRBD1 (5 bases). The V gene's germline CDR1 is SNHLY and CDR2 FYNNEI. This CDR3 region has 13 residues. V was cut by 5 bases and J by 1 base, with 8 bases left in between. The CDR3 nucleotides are TGTGCCAGCAGTACAGGACCGAACACTGAAGCTTTCTTT. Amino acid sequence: CASSTGPNTEAFF.

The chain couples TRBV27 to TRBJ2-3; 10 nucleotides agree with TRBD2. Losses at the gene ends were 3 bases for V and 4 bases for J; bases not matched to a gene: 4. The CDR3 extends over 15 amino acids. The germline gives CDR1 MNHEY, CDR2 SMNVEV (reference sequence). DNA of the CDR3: TGTGCCAGCAGTTTGTTAGCGGGGGGTCCAGATACGCAGTATTTT. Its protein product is CASSLLAGGPDTQYF.

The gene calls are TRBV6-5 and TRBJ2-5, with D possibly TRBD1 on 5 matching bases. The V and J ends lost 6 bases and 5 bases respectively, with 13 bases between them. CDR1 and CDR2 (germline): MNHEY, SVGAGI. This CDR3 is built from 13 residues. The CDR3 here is CASRARDSETQYF. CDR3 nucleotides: TGTGCCAGCAGAGCCAGGGATAGTGAGACCCAGTACTTC.

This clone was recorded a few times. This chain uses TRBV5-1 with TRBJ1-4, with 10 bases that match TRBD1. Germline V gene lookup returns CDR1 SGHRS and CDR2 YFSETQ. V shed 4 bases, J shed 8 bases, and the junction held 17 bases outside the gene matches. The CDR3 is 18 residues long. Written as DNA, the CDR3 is TGCGCCAGCAGCCCAGGAAGGGTATCCGGGACAGGGGACGAAAAACTGTTTTTT. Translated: CASSPGRVSGTGDEKLFF.

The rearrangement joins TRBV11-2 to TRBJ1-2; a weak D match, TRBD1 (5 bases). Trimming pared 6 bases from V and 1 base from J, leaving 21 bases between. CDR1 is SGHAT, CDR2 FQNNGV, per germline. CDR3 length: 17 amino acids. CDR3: CASRRGPRRRDNYGYTF. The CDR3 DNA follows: TGTGCCAGCAGGCGGGGCCCTCGAAGAAGAGATAACTATGGCTACACCTTC.

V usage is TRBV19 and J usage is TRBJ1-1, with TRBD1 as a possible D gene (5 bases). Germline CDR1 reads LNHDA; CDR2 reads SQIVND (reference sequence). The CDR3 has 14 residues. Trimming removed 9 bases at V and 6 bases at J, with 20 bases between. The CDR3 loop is CASQGRREIPEAFF. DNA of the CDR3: TGTGCCAGCCAGGGACGGCGGGAAATACCTGAAGCTTTCTTT. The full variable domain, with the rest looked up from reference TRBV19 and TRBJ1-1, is DGGITQSPKYLFRKEGQNVTLSCEQNLNHDAMYWYRQDPGQGLRLIYYSQIVNDFQKGDIAEGYSVSREKKESFPLTVTSAQKNPTAFYLCASQGRREIPEAFFGQGTRLTVV.

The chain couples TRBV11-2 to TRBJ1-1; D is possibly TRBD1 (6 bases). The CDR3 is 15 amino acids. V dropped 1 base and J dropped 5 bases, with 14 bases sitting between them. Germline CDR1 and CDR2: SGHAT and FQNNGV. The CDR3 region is CASSLAGRGRTEAFF. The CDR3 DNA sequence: TGTGCCAGCAGCTTAGCAGGGAGGGGGAGGACTGAAGCTTTCTTT. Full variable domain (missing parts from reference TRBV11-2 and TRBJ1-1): EAGVAQSPRYKIIEKRQSVAFWCNPISGHATLYWYQQILGQGPKLLIQFQNNGVVDDSQLPKDRFSAERLKGVDSTLKIQPAKLEDSAVYLCASSLAGRGRTEAFFGQGTRLTVV.

The CDR3 sequence is CASSPREGAGEQYV. DNA for the CDR3: TGTGCCAGCAGCCCCCGAGAGGGGGCCGGCGAGCAGTACGTC. This chain connects TRBV9 to TRBJ2-7, with TRBD1 matching over 7 bases. The germline V gene has CDR1 SGDLS and CDR2 YYNGEE. The length of the CDR3 is 14 residues. Losses at the gene ends were 4 bases for V and 6 bases for J; bases not matched to a gene: 10.

The CDR3 loop is CATSARGTANEKLFF. As DNA, the CDR3 is TGTGCCACCTCCGCCCGAGGGACAGCTAATGAAAAACTGTTTTTT. The rearrangement uses TRBV24-1 and TRBJ1-4, with 7 bases aligning to TRBD1. This CDR3 has 15 residues. V lost 9 bases to trimming and J lost 3 bases; unmatched junction nucleotides: 9. CDR1 KGHDR and CDR2 SFDVKD come from the germline V gene.

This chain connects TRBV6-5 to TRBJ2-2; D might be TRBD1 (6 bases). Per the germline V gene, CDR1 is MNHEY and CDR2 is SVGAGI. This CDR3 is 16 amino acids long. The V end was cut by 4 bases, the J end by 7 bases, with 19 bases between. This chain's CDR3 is CASSSPGVGNGGELFF. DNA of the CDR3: TGTGCCAGCAGTTCTCCAGGGGTGGGTAACGGCGGGGAGCTGTTTTTT.

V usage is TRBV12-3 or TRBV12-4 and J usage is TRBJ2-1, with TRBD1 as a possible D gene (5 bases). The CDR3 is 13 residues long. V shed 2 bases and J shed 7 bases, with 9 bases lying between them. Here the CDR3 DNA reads TGTGCCAGCAGTTTATCCGCAGGGAATGAGCAGTTCTTC. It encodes CASSLSAGNEQFF.

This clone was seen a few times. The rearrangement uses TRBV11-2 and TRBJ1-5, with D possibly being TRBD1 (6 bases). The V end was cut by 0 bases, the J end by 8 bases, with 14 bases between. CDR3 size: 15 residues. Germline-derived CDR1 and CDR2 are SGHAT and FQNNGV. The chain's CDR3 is CASSLESGAGEPQHF. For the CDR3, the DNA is TGTGCCAGCAGCTTAGAGTCAGGGGCCGGGGAGCCCCAGCATTTT.

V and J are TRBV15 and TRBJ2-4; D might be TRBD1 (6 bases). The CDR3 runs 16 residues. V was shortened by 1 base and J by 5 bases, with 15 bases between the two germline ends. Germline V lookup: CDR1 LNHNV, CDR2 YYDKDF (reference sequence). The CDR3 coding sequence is TGTGCCACCAGCAGAGTCCTGGGGGCGCGAGAAAACATTCAGTACTTC. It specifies CATSRVLGARENIQYF.

CDR3 residues: CASSTNRWGDTNEKLFF. CDR3 coding DNA: TGTGCCAGCAGCACAAACCGCTGGGGGGACACTAATGAAAAACTGTTTTTT. The V and J genes are TRBV5-6 and TRBJ1-4; the D gene is possibly TRBD1 (5 bases). Deletions cut 4 bases from V and 2 bases from J, with 18 bases between. The CDR3 has 17 residues. Germline-derived CDR1 and CDR2 are SGHDT and YYEEEE.

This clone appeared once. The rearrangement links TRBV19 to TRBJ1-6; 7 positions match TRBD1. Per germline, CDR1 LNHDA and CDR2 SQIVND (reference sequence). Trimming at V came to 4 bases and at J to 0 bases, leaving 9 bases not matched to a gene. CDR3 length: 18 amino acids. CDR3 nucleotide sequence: TGTGCCAGTAGTACTGGGACAGCTGAAAGCTCCTATAATTCACCCCTCCACTTT. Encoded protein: CASSTGTAESSYNSPLHF.